The source of this T cell receptor (beta chain) is a study of T cells in tuberculosis. The length of the CDR3 is 16 residues. The germline V gene encodes CDR1 MNHEY and CDR2 SVGAGI. Trimming took 2 bases from V and 5 from J, leaving 18 bases between them. Sorting used thawed, overnight-rested PBMC stained with anti-CD3, a viability dye and GMM-loaded CD1B tetramer. The lipid loaded on the CD1B tetramers was C32 glucose monomycolate from Rhodococcus equi. Libraries were prepared by immunoSEQ multiplex PCR; TCRdb keeps only in-frame clonotypes and omits some of them. The sample includes about 59,000 clones, approximately 81% of them seen just once.

The specimen sequenced was CD1b-GMM tetramer-negative cells sorted from PBMCs. This chain connects TRBV6-5 to TRBJ2-5; TRBD2 is a possible D gene (6 bases). The origin of this receptor is an adult woman with latent tuberculosis. For the CDR3, the DNA is TGTGCCAGCAGTTACACAGGCATAGCGGTCTGGGAGACCCAGTACTTC. It codes for CASSYTGIAVWETQYF.